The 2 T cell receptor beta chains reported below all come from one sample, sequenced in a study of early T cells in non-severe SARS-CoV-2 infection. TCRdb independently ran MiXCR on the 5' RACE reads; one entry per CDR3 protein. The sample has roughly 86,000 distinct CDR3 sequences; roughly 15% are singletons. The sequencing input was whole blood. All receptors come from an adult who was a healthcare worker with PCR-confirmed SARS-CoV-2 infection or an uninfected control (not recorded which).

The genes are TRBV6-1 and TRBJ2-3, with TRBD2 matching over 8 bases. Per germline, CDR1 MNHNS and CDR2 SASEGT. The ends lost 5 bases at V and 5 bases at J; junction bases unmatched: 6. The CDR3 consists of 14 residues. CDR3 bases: TGTGCCAGCAGTCCCGGGGGGGAGATAGATACGCAGTATTTT. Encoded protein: CASSPGGEIDTQYF.

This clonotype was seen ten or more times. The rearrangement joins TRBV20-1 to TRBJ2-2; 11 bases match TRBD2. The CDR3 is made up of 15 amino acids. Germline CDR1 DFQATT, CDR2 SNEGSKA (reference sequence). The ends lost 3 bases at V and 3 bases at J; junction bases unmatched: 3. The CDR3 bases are TGCAGTGCTAGCAAGGGACTAGCGGACACCGGGGAGCTGTTTTTT. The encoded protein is CSASKGLADTGELFF.